Following are 24 T cell receptor beta chains from one sample sequenced in a study of cytomegalovirus exposure and HLA in healthy donors. The PCR employed 60 Vbeta primers together with 13 Jbeta primers. Assay: immunoSEQ multiplex PCR; the TCRdb copy retains only in-frame clones and omits some. The table records roughly 250,000 clones, roughly 81% of them present only once. Input material: PBMCs. The source is a woman aged 35 to 49 in good health and CMV-seropositive.

This clone was observed a single time. V is TRBV19 and J is TRBJ2-5; 10 positions match TRBD2. The trim removed 5 bases at V and 3 bases at J, leaving 6 bases unmatched. The CDR3 contains 15 residues. Germline CDR1 and CDR2: LNHDA and SQIVND (reference sequence). The CDR3 sequence is CASSPRTSGEETQYF. CDR3 DNA sequence: TGTGCCAGTAGTCCACGGACTAGCGGTGAAGAGACCCAGTACTTC.

The chain is built from TRBV6-4 and TRBJ1-1, with 8 bases aligning to TRBD1. The CDR3 length is 16 residues. The trim removed 7 bases at V and 1 base at J, leaving 11 bases unmatched. Germline CDR1 MRHNA, CDR2 SNTAGT. CDR3 amino acids: CASKVGPGQANTEAFF. The CDR3 coding sequence is TGTGCCAGCAAGGTTGGGCCGGGACAGGCGAACACTGAAGCTTTCTTT.

V and J are TRBV6-1 and TRBJ2-3, with 11 nucleotides matching TRBD2. This CDR3 is 16 amino acids long. The junction had 5 bases not matched to a gene; V was cut back by 4 bases and J by 2 bases. Germline CDR1 reads MNHNS; CDR2 reads SASEGT. The CDR3: CASSVLAGDITDTQYF. The CDR3 bases are TGTGCCAGCAGTGTACTAGCGGGAGATATCACAGATACGCAGTATTTT.

V and J are TRBV2 and TRBJ1-6; D perhaps matches TRBD1 (6 bases). The CDR3 contains 15 residues. In germline, CDR1 is SNHLY, CDR2 FYNNEI. V shed 0 bases and J shed 10 bases, with 13 bases lying between them. The CDR3, as DNA: TGTGCCAGCAGTGAAGCACCGGGCCAGGGGTCACCCCTCCACTTT. It is translated as CASSEAPGQGSPLHF. Full variable domain (remainder filled in from reference TRBV2 and TRBJ1-6): EPEVTQTPSHQVTQMGQEVILRCVPISNHLYFYWYRQILGQKVEFLVSFYNNEISEKSEIFDDQFSVERPDGSNFTLKIRSTKLEDSAMYFCASSEAPGQGSPLHFGNGTRLTVT.

This sequence joins TRBV11-3 and TRBJ2-7; 10 bases are a match to TRBD2. CDR3 length: 15 residues. The J segment lost 2 bases and the V segment lost 5 bases, leaving 6 bases of the junction unmatched. In germline, CDR1 is SGHNT, CDR2 YENEEA. The CDR3 loop reads CASSGALAGAYEQYF. CDR3 in DNA: TGTGCCAGCAGCGGCGCGCTAGCGGGAGCCTACGAGCAGTACTTC.

This rearrangement joins TRBV5-4 to TRBJ1-6; 9 nucleotides match TRBD1. CDR3 length: 16 amino acids. From germline, CDR1 is SGHNT and CDR2 YYREEE (reference sequence). J gave up 10 bases and V 0 bases, and 8 bases lay outside the gene matches. CDR3 amino acids: CASSLGGGQGNSPLHF. DNA for the CDR3: TGTGCCAGCAGCTTGGGGGGGGGACAGGGAAACTCACCCCTCCACTTT.

A single count supports this clone. This chain uses TRBV6-5 with TRBJ2-3; D not certain. V was cut by 2 bases and J by 5 bases, with 5 bases left in between. Per germline, CDR1 MNHEY and CDR2 SVGAGI. This CDR3 is built from 12 residues. The CDR3 sequence: CASSYAGDTQYF. Written as DNA, the CDR3 is TGTGCCAGCAGTTACGCAGGAGATACGCAGTATTTT.

The chain is built from TRBV19 and TRBJ1-2; D ambiguous. In germline, CDR1 is LNHDA, CDR2 SQIVND (reference sequence). CDR3 length equals 12 residues. V lost 1 base and J lost 6, with 6 bases in between. In DNA, the CDR3 is TGTGCCAGTAGTATAGGAGGGCATGGCTACACCTTC. This translates into CASSIGGHGYTF.

This clone was recorded once. The V gene is TRBV29-1, the J gene TRBJ2-5; 8 bases map to TRBD2. V was clipped by 4 bases and J by 4 bases; unmatched bases: 8. This CDR3 region has 14 residues. The V gene's germline CDR1 is SQVTM and CDR2 ANQGSEA. The CDR3 DNA sequence: TGCAGCGTTGCTCCGGGACTAGGGGGAGAGACCCAGTACTTC. Amino acids: CSVAPGLGGETQYF.

This chain connects TRBV28 to TRBJ1-2; D remains ambiguous. Germline CDR1 and CDR2: MDHEN and SYDVKM. The CDR3 length is 14 residues. The V and J ends lost 4 bases and 3 bases respectively, with 12 bases between them. The chain's CDR3 is CASSSAGSDYGYTF. The CDR3 region has the DNA TGTGCCAGCAGTTCCGCCGGGTCCGACTATGGCTACACCTTC.

A note on this clone: The germline gene is not matched at one end of the junction; a read error may be the cause. The J gene is TRBJ2-7, the V gene TRBV7-9, with D uncertain. This CDR3 has 12 residues. The germline V gene has CDR1 SEHNR and CDR2 FQNEAQ (reference sequence). CDR3 amino acids: CASSPATTERYF. In nucleotides, the CDR3 is TGTGCCAGCAGCCCAGCTACCACCGAGCGGTACTTC.

A note on this clone: Other DNA sequences from this sample encode an identical CDR3 as well. V gene TRBV19 combines with J gene TRBJ1-5; D ambiguous. This CDR3 spans 13 amino acids. The V gene lost 1 base and the J gene lost 4 bases, with 5 bases spanning the gap. The V gene's germline CDR1 is LNHDA and CDR2 SQIVND (reference sequence). The CDR3 is CASSIARNQPQHF. CDR3 DNA: TGTGCCAGTAGTATAGCCCGGAATCAGCCCCAGCATTTT. The whole variable domain, filled in from reference TRBV19 and TRBJ1-5, reads DGGITQSPKYLFRKEGQNVTLSCEQNLNHDAMYWYRQDPGQGLRLIYYSQIVNDFQKGDIAEGYSVSREKKESFPLTVTSAQKNPTAFYLCASSIARNQPQHFGDGTRLSIL.

The DNA of the CDR3 is TGCGCCAGCAGCCAACTACAGGGGGCAGCCTACGAGCAGTACTTC. This translates into CASSQLQGAAYEQYF. The chain couples TRBV4-1 to TRBJ2-7, with 9 nucleotides matching TRBD1. J gave up 2 bases and V 2 bases, and 4 bases lay outside the gene matches. The CDR3 spans 15 residues. Germline V gene sequence: CDR1 MGHRA, CDR2 YSYEKL.

This clone showed up just a few times. The J gene is TRBJ2-4, the V gene TRBV6-1; tentative D call: TRBD1 (5 bases). The CDR3 consists of 14 residues. Germline lookup yields CDR1 MNHNS and CDR2 SASEGT. The V end was cut by 7 bases, the J end by 5 bases, with 15 bases between. The CDR3 DNA reads TGTGCCAGCACTAAAACAGGTAGAGAAAACATTCAGTACTTC. This encodes CASTKTGRENIQYF.

The genes are TRBV30 and TRBJ1-1; D gene uncertain. The CDR3 has 18 residues. Germline V gives CDR1 GTSNPN, CDR2 SVGIG (reference sequence). V was trimmed by 3 bases and J by 4 bases, leaving 27 bases between them. This CDR3 is CAWSRSDDYFSRATEAFF. The CDR3 DNA sequence: TGTGCCTGGAGCCGGAGCGACGACTACTTTTCTCGGGCCACTGAAGCTTTCTTT.

In its sample, this clone was seen once. The V gene is TRBV11-2, the J gene TRBJ2-1; weak D call: TRBD1 (6 bases). The length of the CDR3 is 13 residues. The ends were cut back, 7 bases at V and 7 bases at J, with 14 bases in the middle. Germline assignment: CDR1 SGHAT and CDR2 FQNNGV. This chain's CDR3 is CASNTQGRNEQFF. CDR3 bases: TGTGCCAGCAACACACAGGGTAGGAATGAGCAGTTCTTC.

The rearrangement links TRBV30 to TRBJ2-1; D uncertain. This CDR3 comprises 12 residues. The V and J ends lost 4 bases and 8 bases respectively, with 12 bases between them. CDR1 and CDR2 (germline): GTSNPN, SVGIG (reference sequence). The CDR3 sequence: CAWTPALDEQFF. CDR3 DNA: TGTGCCTGGACCCCAGCGTTGGATGAGCAGTTCTTC.

J is TRBJ1-4 and V is TRBV28; 7 positions agree with TRBD1. After removal of 2 bases from V and 9 bases from J, the junction contained 6 bases not matched to a gene. The CDR3 covers 14 residues. Germline loops: CDR1 MDHEN, CDR2 SYDVKM. This CDR3 reads CASSLPGQTQKLFF. The CDR3 DNA reads as TGTGCCAGCAGTTTACCGGGACAGACTCAAAAACTGTTTTTT.

This chain connects TRBV5-1 to TRBJ2-6; no reliable D call. V was trimmed by 3 bases and J by 0 bases, leaving 4 bases between them. CDR1 and CDR2 from the germline V gene are SGHRS and YFSETQ. This CDR3 region has 14 residues. CDR3 coding DNA: TGCGCCAGCAGCTCTTACTCTGGGGCCAACGTCCTGACTTTC. It encodes CASSSYSGANVLTF. Complete variable domain (other parts from reference TRBV5-1 and TRBJ2-6): KAGVTQTPRYLIKTRGQQVTLSCSPISGHRSVSWYQQTPGQGLQFLFEYFSETQRNKGNFPGRFSGRQFSNSRSEMNVSTLELGDSALYLCASSSYSGANVLTFGAGSRLTVL.

The V and J genes are TRBV15 and TRBJ2-2, with D uncertain. CDR1 and CDR2 (germline): LNHNV, YYDKDF (reference sequence). The CDR3 covers 16 residues. Trimming cost V 0 bases and J 1 base, with 9 bases left between them. The CDR3 is CATSRDPNQNTGELFF. In DNA form, the CDR3 reads TGTGCCACCAGCAGAGATCCTAACCAGAACACCGGGGAGCTGTTTTTT.

In nucleotides, the CDR3 is TGTGCCAGCAGCCCCGGAGGAGAGTACAATGAGCAGTTCTTC. It codes for CASSPGGEYNEQFF. The chain carries TRBV9 and TRBJ2-1; tentative D call: TRBD2 (5 bases). The V end lost 4 bases, the J end lost 4 bases, and 12 bases lay between the germline ends. CDR3 length equals 14 residues. The germline V gene has CDR1 SGDLS and CDR2 YYNGEE. Complete variable domain (other parts from reference TRBV9 and TRBJ2-1): DSGVTQTPKHLITATGQRVTLRCSPRSGDLSVYWYQQSLDQGLQFLIQYYNGEERAKGNILERFSAQQFPDLHSELNLSSLELGDSALYFCASSPGGEYNEQFFGPGTRLTVL.

This chain joins TRBV10-3 and TRBJ2-1, with 9 bases lining up with TRBD2. The J segment lost 9 bases and the V segment lost 2 bases, leaving 8 bases of the junction unmatched. The CDR3 loop spans 15 amino acids. The germline V gene has CDR1 ENHRY and CDR2 SYGVKD. In DNA form, the CDR3 reads TGTGCCATCAGTGAGGCTCGCGGGAGGGAAAGTGAGCAGTTCTTC. This encodes CAISEARGRESEQFF.

The V call is TRBV7-2, the J call TRBJ2-3, with TRBD2 as a possible D gene (5 bases). The germline V and J ends were trimmed by 2 bases and 2 bases, with 11 bases remaining between them. Germline V gene lookup returns CDR1 SGHTA and CDR2 FQGNSA. This CDR3 has 15 residues. CDR3 coding DNA: TGTGCCAGCAGCTTAAACGGACTTGCCACAGATACGCAGTATTTT. Its translation is CASSLNGLATDTQYF.

The chain combines TRBV7-6 with TRBJ2-2, with a tentative D call TRBD2 (6 bases). V was trimmed by 3 bases and J by 4 bases, leaving 12 bases between them. Germline CDR1 is SGHVS and CDR2 is FNYEAQ. CDR3 length equals 15 residues. The CDR3, as DNA: TGTGCCAGCAGCTTTGTCGGGAGCTTCACCGGGGAGCTGTTTTTT. Translated, it gives CASSFVGSFTGELFF.